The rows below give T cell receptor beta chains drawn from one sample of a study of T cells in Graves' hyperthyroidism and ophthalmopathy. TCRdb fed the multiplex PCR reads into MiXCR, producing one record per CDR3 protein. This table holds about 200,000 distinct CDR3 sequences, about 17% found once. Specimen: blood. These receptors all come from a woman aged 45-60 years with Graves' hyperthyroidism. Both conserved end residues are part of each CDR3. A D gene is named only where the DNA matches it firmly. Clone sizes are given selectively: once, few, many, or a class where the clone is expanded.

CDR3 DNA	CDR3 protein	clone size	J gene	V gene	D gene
TGCGCCAGCAGCGGGGACGGTCCCCTTTACAATGAGCAGTTCTTC	CASSGDGPLYNEQFF	many	TRBJ2-1	TRBV5-1	-
TGTGCCAGCAGTTTAGGGGAGGGGGCTGAAGCTTTCTTT	CASSLGEGAEAFF	many	TRBJ1-1	TRBV27	-
TGTGCCAGCAGTCCCGGCCCCAAACGTAGCGGGAAATACAATGAGCAGTTCTTC	CASSPGPKRSGKYNEQFF	few	TRBJ2-1	TRBV27	TRBD2
TGTGCCAGCAGCACCGCGACAGGTGGGGCCTACGAGCAGTACTTC	CASSTATGGAYEQYF	-	TRBJ2-7	TRBV9	-
TGTGCCACCAGCAGAGTGATTGGACAGGGTCCCCACACTGAAGCTTTCTTT	CATSRVIGQGPHTEAFF	many	TRBJ1-1	TRBV15	TRBD1
TGTGCCAGCAGACGAAACGGGATAAATAAAAACATTCAGTACTTC	CASRRNGINKNIQYF	few	TRBJ2-4	TRBV6-1	-
TGTGCCAGTTGGCCGGGACAGGGCTACTACGAGCAGTACTTC	CASWPGQGYYEQYF	few	TRBJ2-7	TRBV5-5	TRBD1
TGCGCCAGCAGCTTTGATCCAGGCGGGGCGAGCACAGATACGCAGTATTTT	CASSFDPGGASTDTQYF	few	TRBJ2-3	TRBV5-1	-
TGCAGTGCTAGAGGGGCGGGCCACACCGGGGAGCTGTTTTTT	CSARGAGHTGELFF	few	TRBJ2-2	TRBV20-1	-
TGTGCCAGCAGCCCGACCGGGACTCCCTCTGCAGATACGCAGTATTTT	CASSPTGTPSADTQYF	-	TRBJ2-3	TRBV5-6	-
TGTGCCAGCAGTGAAGGGCAGGGGAGTCAGCCCCAGCATTTT	CASSEGQGSQPQHF	many	TRBJ1-5	TRBV2	-
TGTGCCAGCAGTGAAGCTTTGGGGTGGTATCAGCCCCAGCATTTT	CASSEALGWYQPQHF	many	TRBJ1-5	TRBV6-1	-
TGTGCCAGCAGTTTAGCGACAGGGGGCTGGCAGCCCCAGCATTTT	CASSLATGGWQPQHF	many	TRBJ1-5	TRBV12-3/TRBV12-4	TRBD1
TGTGCCAGCAGCCCACGAGGACAGCTCTCCTACGAGCAGTACTTC	CASSPRGQLSYEQYF	many	TRBJ2-7	TRBV7-3	-
TGTGCCAGCAGTTTAGGGGGCTTCCCCTACGAGCAGTACTTC	CASSLGGFPYEQYF	many	TRBJ2-7	TRBV28	-
TGTGCCAGCAATTCTCCGGGGTTGGCGGGAGGGAACTCCTACAATGAGCAGTTCTTC	CASNSPGLAGGNSYNEQFF	many	TRBJ2-1	TRBV7-8	TRBD2
TGTGCCAGCAGCTCCGGACAGGGCTGGGCTGAAGCTTTCTTT	CASSSGQGWAEAFF	-	TRBJ1-1	TRBV11-3	TRBD1
TGTGCCAGCAGCCTAGGGACAGGAACCTATGGCTACACCTTC	CASSLGTGTYGYTF	few	TRBJ1-2	TRBV11-2	TRBD1
TGTGCCAGCAGCCAAGGGGGGGTGCGAGGGGAGACCCAGTACTTC	CASSQGGVRGETQYF	many	TRBJ2-5	TRBV3-1	-
TGCAGCGTTGAATGGGGGACAGGGGGCTCCTACAATGAGCAGTTCTTC	CSVEWGTGGSYNEQFF	-	TRBJ2-1	TRBV29-1	TRBD1
TGTGCCAGCAGCTTAGTACAGGGCTATTCACCCCTCCACTTT	CASSLVQGYSPLHF	-	TRBJ1-6	TRBV7-9	-
TGCAGTGTTACCGGGACTAGCGGGAGGAGTCCCTACAATGAGCAGTTCTTC	CSVTGTSGRSPYNEQFF	-	TRBJ2-1	TRBV20-1	TRBD2
TGTGCCTGGGGAAGTCTAGCGGGAGTCACAGATACGCAGTATTTT	CAWGSLAGVTDTQYF	many	TRBJ2-3	TRBV30	TRBD2
TGTGCCAGCAGCCAAGAACAAGGAGGGTTGGGCGGGGAGCTGTTTTTT	CASSQEQGGLGGELFF	-	TRBJ2-2	TRBV4-2	-
TGTGCCAGCAGTAGACAGGGGATCACTGAAGCTTTCTTT	CASSRQGITEAFF	few	TRBJ1-1	TRBV6-1	TRBD1
TGTGCCATCAGGTCTACAGGGGGCTCCTACGAGCAGTACTTC	CAIRSTGGSYEQYF	-	TRBJ2-7	TRBV10-3	TRBD1
TGTGCCAGCAGTGACAGGTTAGGTTATGGCTACACCTTC	CASSDRLGYGYTF	many	TRBJ1-2	TRBV6-4	-
TGTGCCAGCAGTTACAGCCCCCCGGGACTAGATCCCAATGAGCAGTTCTTC	CASSYSPPGLDPNEQFF	many	TRBJ2-1	TRBV6-6	TRBD2
TGTGCCAGTAGTATGGGGGCAGGGACTGAAGCTTTCTTT	CASSMGAGTEAFF	many	TRBJ1-1	TRBV19	-
TGCAGTGCTAGAGTTCCTTGGACTAGCGGGAGCCTGCAAGAGACCCAGTACTTC	CSARVPWTSGSLQETQYF	many	TRBJ2-5	TRBV20-1	TRBD2
TGTGCCAGCAGCTTGGCCGGGGTGAGCACTGAAGCTTTCTTT	CASSLAGVSTEAFF	-	TRBJ1-1	TRBV5-6	-
TGTGCCAGCAGCCAACTGACTGACTACGAGACCCAGTACTTC	CASSQLTDYETQYF	few	TRBJ2-5	TRBV14	-
TGTGCCAGCAGCCGCGACAGGGATTATGGCTACACCTTC	CASSRDRDYGYTF	many	TRBJ1-2	TRBV5-8	TRBD1
TGTGCCAGCTGCAGACTAGCGGGAGTTATTGAGCAGTTCTTC	CASCRLAGVIEQFF	-	TRBJ2-1	TRBV6-2/TRBV6-3	TRBD2
TGTGCCAGCAGCTCAGGGGTGGCTGAAGCTTTCTTT	CASSSGVAEAFF	few	TRBJ1-1	TRBV7-9	-
TGTGCCAGCAGCCTCCGGGTTCGGGGCTATGGCTACACCTTC	CASSLRVRGYGYTF	once	TRBJ1-2	TRBV28	-
TGTGCCAGCAGCTTTTTGGGACAGTCAGGAGAAAAACTGTTTTTT	CASSFLGQSGEKLFF	-	TRBJ1-4	TRBV5-6	TRBD1
TGTGCCAGCAGCTTAGGCCAAGCTAGCGGACAAGAGACCCAGTACTTC	CASSLGQASGQETQYF	many	TRBJ2-5	TRBV13	TRBD2
TGCAGTGCGGGCGGGGGGTTCGACGAGCAGTACTTC	CSAGGGFDEQYF	few	TRBJ2-7	TRBV20-1	TRBD2